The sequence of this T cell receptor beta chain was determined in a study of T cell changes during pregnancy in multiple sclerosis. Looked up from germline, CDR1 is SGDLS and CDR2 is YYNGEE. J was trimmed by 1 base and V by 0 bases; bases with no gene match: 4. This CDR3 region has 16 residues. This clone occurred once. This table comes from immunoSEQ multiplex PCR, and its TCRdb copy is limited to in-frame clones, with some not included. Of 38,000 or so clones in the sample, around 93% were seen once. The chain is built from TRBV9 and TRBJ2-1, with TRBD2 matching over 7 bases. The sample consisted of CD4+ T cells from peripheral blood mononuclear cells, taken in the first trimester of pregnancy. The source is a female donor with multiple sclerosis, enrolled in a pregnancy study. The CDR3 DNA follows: TGTGCCAGCAGCGTAGGATCTAGCGGTTCCTACAATGAGCAGTTCTTC. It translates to CASSVGSSGSYNEQFF.